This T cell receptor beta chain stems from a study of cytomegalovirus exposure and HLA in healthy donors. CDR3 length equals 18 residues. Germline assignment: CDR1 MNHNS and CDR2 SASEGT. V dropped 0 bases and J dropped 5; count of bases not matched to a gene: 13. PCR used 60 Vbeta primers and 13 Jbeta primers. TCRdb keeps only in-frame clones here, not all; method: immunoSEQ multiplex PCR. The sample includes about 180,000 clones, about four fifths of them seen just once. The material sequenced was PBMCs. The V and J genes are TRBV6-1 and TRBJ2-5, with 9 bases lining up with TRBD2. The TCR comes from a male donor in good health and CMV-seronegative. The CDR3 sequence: CASSEALRLRGGPETQYF. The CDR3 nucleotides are TGTGCCAGCAGTGAAGCGCTTCGCTTGCGGGGGGGCCCGGAGACCCAGTACTTC.